These 10 T cell receptor beta chains originate from one sample sequenced in a study of technical replicates of blood from a few donors (dated by TCRdb to about 2017). Library prep was done by the immunoSEQ multiplex PCR assay. TCRdb retrieved this table from immuneACCESS and kept in-frame rearrangements only. Not all clones are present; in checked studies, unresolved V genes account for under half, and no reason is known for the remainder. The sample table records under 95,000 clones; around 96% of these occur just once. Of the sample, approximately 0.25% falls within the top ten clones. Sequenced: T cells isolated from PBMCs. Every receptor here comes from a human donor in good health.

This sequence joins TRBV7-9 and TRBJ2-3, with 7 bases identical to TRBD1. The CDR3 is 15 residues long. With V trimmed by 0 bases and J by 6 bases, 6 bases remained unmatched. Germline-derived CDR1 and CDR2 are SEHNR and FQNEAQ (reference sequence). The CDR3 DNA is TGTGCCAGCAGCTTAGCGGTAGGGGGCGGCGATACGCAGTATTTT. It is translated as CASSLAVGGGDTQYF.

This chain joins TRBV11-2 and TRBJ2-5; a possible D gene is TRBD2 (6 bases). Germline CDR1 is SGHAT and CDR2 is FQNNGV. CDR3 length: 15 amino acids. The V and J ends lost 5 bases and 5 bases respectively, with 18 bases between them. The CDR3 DNA reads TGTGCCAGCAGCCCCGCCCCCACTAGCTACGAGACCCAGTACTTC. Translated, it gives CASSPAPTSYETQYF.

The rearrangement uses TRBV7-2 and TRBJ2-5; D ambiguous. Trimming stripped 2 bases from V and 1 base from J, with 14 bases between. The CDR3 length is 16 residues. CDR1 is SGHTA, CDR2 FQGNSA, per germline. Written as DNA, the CDR3 is TGTGCCAGCAGCTTAATCGTCTTGGCTAGCCAAGAGACCCAGTACTTC. It encodes CASSLIVLASQETQYF.

The DNA of the CDR3 is TGTGCCAGCAGGACGGGACAGCGCAATCAGCCCCAGCATTTT. Amino acids: CASRTGQRNQPQHF. The V call is TRBV6-1, the J call TRBJ1-5; 7 bases line up with TRBD1. This CDR3 spans 14 amino acids. Germline-derived CDR1 and CDR2 are MNHNS and SASEGT. J lost 2 bases, V lost 6 bases, and 4 bases had no gene match.

The V call is TRBV30, the J call TRBJ1-5, with 9 bases fitting TRBD1. CDR1 GTSNPN and CDR2 SVGIG come from the germline V gene (reference sequence). The CDR3 spans 13 residues. Unmatched junction bases numbered 3, after V lost 1 base and J lost 8 bases. This chain's CDR3 is CAWSAGQGKPQHF. The CDR3 region has the DNA TGTGCCTGGAGTGCCGGACAGGGGAAGCCCCAGCATTTT. The entire variable domain, with the rest obtained from reference TRBV30 and TRBJ1-5, is as follows: SQTIHQWPATLVQPVGSPLSLECTVEGTSNPNLYWYRQAAGRGLQLLFYSVGIGQISSEVPQNLSASRPQDRQFILSSKKLLLSDSGFYLCAWSAGQGKPQHFGDGTRLSIL.

The V and J genes are TRBV27 and TRBJ2-7; D is perhaps TRBD1 (6 bases). With 3 bases removed from V and 6 bases from J, the gap between germline ends came to 15 bases. Germline CDR1 is MNHEY and CDR2 is SMNVEV (reference sequence). This CDR3 region has 14 residues. CDR3 region: CASSLEGKGVEQYF. Here the CDR3 DNA reads TGTGCCAGCAGTTTGGAAGGTAAGGGGGTCGAGCAGTACTTC.

In this sample, this clone turned up once. The J gene is TRBJ1-2, the V gene TRBV27; D perhaps matches TRBD1 (5 bases). Per the germline V gene, CDR1 is MNHEY and CDR2 is SMNVEV (reference sequence). Trimming took 5 bases from V and 3 from J, leaving 16 bases between them. The CDR3 loop spans 15 amino acids. CDR3 bases: TGTGCCAGCAGTACGCGCCTCCAGGGTCACTATGGCTACACCTTC. Protein product: CASSTRLQGHYGYTF.

The chain employs TRBV10-2 and TRBJ2-7; D might be TRBD1 (5 bases). Germline V gene lookup returns CDR1 WSHSY and CDR2 SAAADI. This CDR3 region has 13 residues. With 3 bases removed from V and 6 bases from J, the gap between germline ends came to 12 bases. Here the CDR3 reads CASSDRQLGEQYF. For the CDR3, the DNA is TGCGCCAGCAGTGATAGACAGTTGGGCGAGCAGTACTTC.

This chain uses TRBV5-1 with TRBJ1-2; 8 bases agree with TRBD1. J was trimmed by 4 bases and V by 0 bases; bases with no gene match: 14. Germline V gene lookup returns CDR1 SGHRS and CDR2 YFSETQ. The length of the CDR3 is 18 residues. CDR3: CASSLEGQVPIGGYGYTF. In DNA, the CDR3 is TGCGCCAGCAGCTTGGAGGGACAGGTCCCAATCGGGGGCTATGGCTACACCTTC.

J is TRBJ1-1 and V is TRBV5-8; TRBD1 might be the D (5 bases). The CDR3 sequence is 14 residues long. In germline, CDR1 is SGHTS, CDR2 YDEGEE. V was clipped by 0 bases and J by 7 bases, with 13 bases between them. The chain's CDR3 is CASSLESRVDEAFF. The CDR3 DNA sequence: TGTGCCAGCAGCTTGGAGTCCAGGGTGGATGAAGCTTTCTTT.